A selection of T cell receptor beta chains follows, all from one sample in a study of pediatric ulcerative colitis. Repertoires were generated with immunoSEQ multiplex PCR, while TCRdb's copy carries only in-frame clones and drops some. The sample includes approximately 5,200 clones, 80% to 90% of them seen just once. Sequencing input: blood. These receptors were obtained from a boy younger than 18 with mild ulcerative colitis. CDR3s include the opening cysteine and the closing phenylalanine or tryptophan. Fields, in order: V gene, D gene, clone size, J gene, CDR3 DNA, CDR3 protein. A D gene is named only where the DNA matches it firmly. Clone size is shown for a subset of rows, as once, few, many or a class of expanded clone.

TRBV30	TRBD1	NA	TRBJ1-4	TGTGCCTGGAGTGCGGGACAGGGGAATGAAAAACTGTTTTTT	CAWSAGQGNEKLFF
TRBV7-3	TRBD2	NA	TRBJ2-5	TGTGCCAGCAGCGTCCTAGCGGGAGTAGGAGAGACCCAGTACTTC	CASSVLAGVGETQYF
TRBV27	NA	NA	TRBJ1-5	TGTGCCAGCAGTTCCCCCGCTCAGCCCCAGCATTTT	CASSSPAQPQHF
TRBV7-9	TRBD2	NA	TRBJ2-3	TGTGCCAGCAGCCATACTAGCGGGAGTTCGACAGATACGCAGTATTTT	CASSHTSGSSTDTQYF
TRBV5-1	NA	once	TRBJ1-1	TGCGCCAGCAGCTTGGCCCCCACGGGAACTGAAGCTTTCTTT	CASSLAPTGTEAFF
TRBV9	TRBD2	NA	TRBJ2-1	TGTGCCAGCAGCCCACGACTAGCGGGAGATGAGCAGTTCTTC	CASSPRLAGDEQFF
TRBV30	NA	NA	TRBJ1-1	TGTGCCTGGAGTGTCGAGGGTAAAGCTTTCTTT	CAWSVEGKAFF
TRBV10-2	TRBD1	NA	TRBJ2-7	TGCGCCAGCAGTGAGTCAATACAGGGGGTCTACGAGCAGTACTTC	CASSESIQGVYEQYF
TRBV14	NA	NA	TRBJ2-1	TGTGCCAGCAGCCAAGTGGGGCGGGGATCCTACAATGAGCAGTTCTTC	CASSQVGRGSYNEQFF
TRBV10-2	NA	NA	TRBJ2-5	TGCGCCAGCAGTGAACTTTCGGTCTTGAAGCGAGACCAAGAGACCCAGTACTTC	CASSELSVLKRDQETQYF
TRBV5-6	NA	NA	TRBJ1-1	TGTGCCAGCAGCTTGTACAGGGCGAACACTGAAGCTTTCTTT	CASSLYRANTEAFF
TRBV11-2	NA	NA	TRBJ2-7	TGTGCCAGCAGCTTAGCGGGTACCTACGAGCAGTACTTC	CASSLAGTYEQYF
TRBV7-7	NA	NA	TRBJ2-5	TGTGCTAGCAGCTTAGCACGAGACACCTTCGAGACCCAGTACTTC	CASSLARDTFETQYF
TRBV9	TRBD2	NA	TRBJ2-1	TGTGCCAGCAGCGTAGAGGGGGGACTAGCGGAGTACAATGAGCAGTTCTTC	CASSVEGGLAEYNEQFF
TRBV29-1	NA	NA	TRBJ1-2	TGCAGCGCTACACAAGATACAGGCTATGGCTACACCTTC	CSATQDTGYGYTF
TRBV14	NA	NA	TRBJ1-3	TGTGCCAGCAGCCAATCCCTCTTCTCTGGAAACACCATATATTTT	CASSQSLFSGNTIYF
TRBV5-1	NA	NA	TRBJ1-4	TGCGCCAGCAGCCCCCGAGTGGGGGCGGACGAAAAACTGTTTTTT	CASSPRVGADEKLFF
TRBV4-1	NA	NA	TRBJ2-7	TGCGCCAGCAGCCAAGCGGCGCCGGCCCCCTACGAGCAGTACTTC	CASSQAAPAPYEQYF
TRBV10-3	NA	NA	TRBJ1-2	TGTGCCATCAGTGAGTCGAGGGGAGGGTTTGGCTACACCTTC	CAISESRGGFGYTF
TRBV29-1	TRBD1	NA	TRBJ1-1	TGCAGCGTGCACAGGGGAAGTATAACTGAAGCTTTCTTT	CSVHRGSITEAFF
TRBV7-8	NA	NA	TRBJ1-5	TGTGCCAGCAGCTTAGCAAACAGGGTGGATCAGCCCCAGCATTTT	CASSLANRVDQPQHF
TRBV4-1	NA	NA	TRBJ1-4	TGCGCCAGCAGCCAAGTTGGGCTTGTTGTTGGTAATAATGAAAAACTGTTTTTT	CASSQVGLVVGNNEKLFF
TRBV14	NA	NA	TRBJ1-1	TGTGCCAGCAGCGCTGGTTTATACACTGAAGCTTTCTTT	CASSAGLYTEAFF
TRBV6-5	NA	NA	TRBJ1-1	TGTGCCAGCAGTTCTCGGGCTAAAGGGGACACTGAAGCTTTCTTT	CASSSRAKGDTEAFF
TRBV4-2	TRBD2	NA	TRBJ2-1	TGTGCCAGCAGCCCGGGACTAGCGGATCACAATGAGCAGTTCTTC	CASSPGLADHNEQFF
TRBV7-8	NA	NA	TRBJ1-4	TGTGCCAGCAGCTTAGTCGGGGGAACTAATGAAAAACTGTTTTTT	CASSLVGGTNEKLFF
TRBV7-8	NA	NA	TRBJ2-1	TGTGCCAGCAGCTTATTAGGACAGACGGCAGCCTACAATGAGCAGTTCTTC	CASSLLGQTAAYNEQFF
TRBV19	TRBD1	NA	TRBJ1-4	TGTGCCAGTAGTATGGGACAGTTTAATGAAAAACTGTTTTTT	CASSMGQFNEKLFF
TRBV27	NA	NA	TRBJ1-1	TGTGCCAGCAGTTTACAAGGAGGGTGGACTGAAGCTTTCTTT	CASSLQGGWTEAFF